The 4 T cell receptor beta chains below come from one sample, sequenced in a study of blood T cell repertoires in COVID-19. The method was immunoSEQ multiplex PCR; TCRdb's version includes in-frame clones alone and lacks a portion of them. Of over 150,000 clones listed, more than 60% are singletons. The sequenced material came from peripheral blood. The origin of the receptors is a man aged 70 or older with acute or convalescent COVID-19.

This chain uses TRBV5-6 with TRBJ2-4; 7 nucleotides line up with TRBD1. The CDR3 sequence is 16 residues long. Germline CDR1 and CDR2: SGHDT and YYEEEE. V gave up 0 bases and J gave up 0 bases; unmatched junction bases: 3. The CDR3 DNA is TGTGCCAGCAGCTTGGGCAGGGGGAGAGCCAAAAACATTCAGTACTTC. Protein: CASSLGRGRAKNIQYF.

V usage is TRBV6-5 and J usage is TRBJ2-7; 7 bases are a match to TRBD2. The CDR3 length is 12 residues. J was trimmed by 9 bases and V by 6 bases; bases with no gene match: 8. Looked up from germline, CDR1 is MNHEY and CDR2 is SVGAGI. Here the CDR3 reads CASRELGGVQYF. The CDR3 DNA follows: TGTGCCAGCAGAGAGCTGGGGGGGGTGCAGTACTTC.

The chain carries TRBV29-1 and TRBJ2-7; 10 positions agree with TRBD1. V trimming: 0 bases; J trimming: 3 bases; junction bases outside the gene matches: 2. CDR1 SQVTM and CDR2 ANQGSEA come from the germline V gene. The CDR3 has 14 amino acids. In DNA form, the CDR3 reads TGCAGCGTTGAAGAAGGACAGGGGGTCTACGAGCAGTACTTC. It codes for CSVEEGQGVYEQYF.

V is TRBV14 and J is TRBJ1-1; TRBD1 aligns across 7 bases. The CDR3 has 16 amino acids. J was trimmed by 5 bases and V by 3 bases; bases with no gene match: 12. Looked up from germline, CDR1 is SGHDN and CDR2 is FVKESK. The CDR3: CASSQKQGLGNTEAFF. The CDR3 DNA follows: TGTGCCAGCAGCCAGAAACAGGGGCTAGGGAATACTGAAGCTTTCTTT.